The 15 T cell receptor beta chains below all came from one sample that was sequenced in a study of blood T cell repertoires in COVID-19. Sequencing was performed with immunoSEQ multiplex PCR; in TCRdb, only in-frame clones are kept and a portion is missing. The sample gives 85,000 to 110,000 clones, less than 90% of which show up once; 6.2% is in the top ten. Sequences were obtained from peripheral blood. Receptors originate from a human donor in a cohort sampled during active COVID-19.

A few counts support this clone. The chain combines TRBV3-1 (or the pseudogene TRBV3-2) with TRBJ1-2; 10 positions agree with TRBD1. The V and J ends lost 4 bases and 1 base, in that order; junction bases with no gene match: 6. From germline, CDR1 is LGHDT and CDR2 YNNKEL (reference sequence). The length of the CDR3 is 16 residues. As DNA, the CDR3 is TGTGCCAGCAGCCCCCGGGACAGGGGTAGTAACTATGGCTACACCTTC. Amino acids: CASSPRDRGSNYGYTF.

The rearrangement uses TRBV2 and TRBJ2-7, with D possibly being TRBD2 (6 bases). CDR3 length: 16 residues. CDR1 SNHLY and CDR2 FYNNEI come from the germline V gene. V was pared by 2 bases and J by 5 bases, with 19 bases between. The CDR3 DNA reads TGTGCCAGCAGTGAATACAGGTTGGAGGGGACCAACGAGCAGTACTTC. This encodes CASSEYRLEGTNEQYF.

The rearrangement links TRBV5-1 to TRBJ2-2; the match to TRBD2 covers 7 bases. The J segment lost 5 bases and the V segment lost 4 bases, leaving 5 bases of the junction unmatched. Per the germline V gene, CDR1 is SGHRS and CDR2 is YFSETQ. CDR3 length: 14 residues. The CDR3 DNA reads as TGCGCCAGCAGCCTCCCCGGGGGGACCGGGGAGCTGTTTTTT. This codes for CASSLPGGTGELFF.

The gene calls are TRBV10-1 and TRBJ2-1; 10 bases agree with TRBD2. Per the germline V gene, CDR1 is WNHNN and CDR2 is SYGVQD (reference sequence). This CDR3 is built from 17 residues. The trim removed 3 bases at V and 6 bases at J, leaving 11 bases unmatched. The CDR3 is CASSDGRGAGGRNEQFF. CDR3 coding DNA: TGCGCCAGCAGTGATGGTCGGGGAGCGGGAGGGCGCAATGAGCAGTTCTTC.

This chain links TRBV30 with TRBJ1-3, with 12 bases lining up with TRBD1. V dropped 3 bases and J dropped 2; count of bases not matched to a gene: 17. Germline V gene lookup returns CDR1 GTSNPN and CDR2 SVGIG (reference sequence). CDR3 size: 20 residues. For the CDR3, the DNA is TGTGCCTGGAGACCCTCCGGGACAGGGGGCCTCCTAGCCACTGGAAACACCATATATTTT. Translation gives CAWRPSGTGGLLATGNTIYF.

The chain couples TRBV6-1 to TRBJ2-3; 8 nucleotides match TRBD1. From germline, CDR1 is MNHNS and CDR2 SASEGT. V trimming: 3 bases; J trimming: 6 bases; junction bases outside the gene matches: 5. The CDR3 extends over 14 amino acids. CDR3 in amino acids: CASSDWQGADTQYF. CDR3 nucleotide sequence: TGTGCCAGCAGTGATTGGCAGGGGGCGGATACGCAGTATTTT.

CDR3 loop: CAVRGQREGQNTQYF. The CDR3 DNA reads as TGTGCCGTAAGGGGGCAGCGGGAGGGCCAAAATACGCAGTATTTT. The chain joins TRBV10-3 to TRBJ2-3; 10 bases fit TRBD2. Losses at the gene ends were 11 bases for V and 7 bases for J; bases not matched to a gene: 15. There are 15 residues in the CDR3. CDR1 ENHRY and CDR2 SYGVKD come from the germline V gene.

V usage is TRBV18 and J usage is TRBJ1-1; D is unclear. The germline gives CDR1 KGHSH, CDR2 LQKENI. The CDR3 spans 15 residues. Trimming took 2 bases from V and 1 from J, leaving 11 bases between them. CDR3 protein: CASSPSLEPNTEAFF. CDR3 in DNA: TGTGCCAGCTCACCATCCTTAGAACCGAACACTGAAGCTTTCTTT.

This clone was counted a single time. The gene calls are TRBV7-8 and TRBJ2-1, with 8 bases identical to TRBD1. The junction had 12 bases not matched to a gene; V was cut back by 5 bases and J by 6 bases. The CDR3 extends over 16 amino acids. CDR1 and CDR2 (germline): SGHVS, FQNEAQ. In DNA, the CDR3 is TGTGCCAGCAGCCCGAGTTTCGGACAGGGTTTCAATGAGCAGTTCTTC. Protein sequence: CASSPSFGQGFNEQFF.

The chain is built from TRBV28 and TRBJ2-7; D might be TRBD1 (5 bases). This CDR3 is 14 amino acids long. Trimming shortened V by 3 bases and J by 0 bases, and 9 bases separated the two germline ends. CDR1 is MDHEN, CDR2 SYDVKM, per germline. The CDR3 region is CASSFLTASYEQYF. CDR3 sequence (DNA): TGTGCCAGCAGTTTTTTGACAGCCTCCTACGAGCAGTACTTC. Drawing the rest from reference TRBV28 and TRBJ2-7, the complete variable domain is DVKVTQSSRYLVKRTGEKVFLECVQDMDHENMFWYRQDPGLGLRLIYFSYDVKMKEKGDIPEGYSVSREKKERFSLILESASTNQTSMYLCASSFLTASYEQYFGPGTRLTVT.

The genes are TRBV7-7 and TRBJ2-5, with 8 bases aligning to TRBD1. The CDR3 consists of 14 residues. V shed 5 bases and J 0 bases; nucleotides not matched to a gene: 2. From germline, CDR1 is SSHAT and CDR2 FNYEAQ (reference sequence). CDR3 sequence: CASSRQGHQETQYF. The DNA of the CDR3 is TGTGCCAGCAGCAGACAGGGGCACCAAGAGACCCAGTACTTC.

V and J are TRBV5-4 and TRBJ1-6, with TRBD1 matching over 7 bases. The CDR3 is 15 amino acids. Germline-derived CDR1 and CDR2 are SGHNT and YYREEE (reference sequence). V shed 3 bases and J 0 bases; nucleotides not matched to a gene: 0. The CDR3 is CASSWDSSYNSPLHF. The DNA for the CDR3 is TGTGCCAGCAGCTGGGACAGCTCCTATAATTCACCCCTCCACTTT.

This chain links TRBV25-1 with TRBJ1-1; unclear D gene. Germline values: CDR1 MGHDK, CDR2 SYGVNS. The CDR3 is 14 residues long. V lost 4 bases and J lost 1, with 10 bases in between. This CDR3 is CASSGRGRNTEAFF. The CDR3 region has the DNA TGTGCCAGCAGTGGACGGGGAAGGAACACTGAAGCTTTCTTT. Based on the CDR3 plus reference TRBV25-1 and TRBJ1-1, the full variable domain is EADIYQTPRYLVIGTGKKITLECSQTMGHDKMYWYQQDPGMELHLIHYSYGVNSTEKGDLSSESTVSRIRTEHFPLTLESARPSHTSQYLCASSGRGRNTEAFFGQGTRLTVV.

The chain employs TRBV5-1 and TRBJ2-1, with D possibly TRBD1 on 5 matching bases. V was shortened by 3 bases and J by 5 bases, with 12 bases between the two germline ends. The CDR3 extends over 14 amino acids. The germline gives CDR1 SGHRS, CDR2 YFSETQ. The CDR3 here is CASSYRGLNNEQFF. The DNA for the CDR3 is TGCGCCAGCAGCTATAGGGGCTTGAACAATGAGCAGTTCTTC.

Comment on this clone: This same CDR3 is encoded by further DNA sequences in the sample. CDR3 sequence: CASSPGTGPNEKLFF. CDR3 DNA sequence: TGTGCCAGCAGTCCAGGGACAGGGCCTAATGAAAAACTGTTTTTT. The chain links TRBV28 to TRBJ1-4; 9 nucleotides match TRBD1. The CDR3 extends over 15 amino acids. In germline, CDR1 is MDHEN, CDR2 SYDVKM. The ends lost 5 bases at V and 3 bases at J; junction bases unmatched: 4.